This T cell receptor beta chain was identified in a study of PD-L1 blockade in urothelial cancer. The time point denotes: pretreatment peripheral blood. TCRdb's table, derived via immunoSEQ multiplex PCR, lists solely in-frame clones and lacks some. The sample consists of tens of thousands of clones, approximately 84% of them appearing once. The CDR3 totals 14 residues. Between the trimmed V and J ends, which lost 2 bases and 8 bases, there was a span of 13 bases. The germline CDR1 and CDR2 sequences are SGHTA and FQGTGA. Source: PBMCs, taken around atezolizumab (anti-PD-L1) treatment. The sequence was collected from a man in his fifties or sixties with urothelial cancer. The V and J genes are TRBV7-3 and TRBJ2-1, with a weak D call TRBD1 (6 bases). Here the CDR3 DNA reads TGTGCCAGCAGCTTAGACCAGGGGCGGGATGAGCAGTTCTTC. It codes for CASSLDQGRDEQFF. The full variable domain, its missing parts supplied by reference TRBV7-3 and TRBJ2-1, is GAGVSQTPSNKVTEKGKYVELRCDPISGHTALYWYRQSLGQGPEFLIYFQGTGAADDSGLPNDRFFAVRPEGSVSTLKIQRTERGDSAVYLCASSLDQGRDEQFFGPGTRLTVL.